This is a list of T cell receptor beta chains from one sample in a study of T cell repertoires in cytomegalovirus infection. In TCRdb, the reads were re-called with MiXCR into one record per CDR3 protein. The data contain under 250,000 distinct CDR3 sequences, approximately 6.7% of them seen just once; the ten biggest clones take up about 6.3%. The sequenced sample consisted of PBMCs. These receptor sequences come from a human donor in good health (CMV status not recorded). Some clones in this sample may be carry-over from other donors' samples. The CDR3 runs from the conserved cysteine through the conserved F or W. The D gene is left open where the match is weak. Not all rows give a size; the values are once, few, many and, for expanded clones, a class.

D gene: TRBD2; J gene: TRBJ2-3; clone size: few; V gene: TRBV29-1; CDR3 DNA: TGCAGCGTTAATTTGGGGACTACTACAGATACGCAGTATTTT; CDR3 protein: CSVNLGTTTDTQYF
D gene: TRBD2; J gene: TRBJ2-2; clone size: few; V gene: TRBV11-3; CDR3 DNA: TGTGCCAGCAGCTCGGGACTAACGAACACCGGGGAGCTGTTTTTT; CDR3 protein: CASSSGLTNTGELFF
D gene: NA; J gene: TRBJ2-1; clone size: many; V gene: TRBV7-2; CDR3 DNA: TGTGCCAGCAGCTTTTTCGGCGGCCCAAACAATGAGCAGTTCTTC; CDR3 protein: CASSFFGGPNNEQFF
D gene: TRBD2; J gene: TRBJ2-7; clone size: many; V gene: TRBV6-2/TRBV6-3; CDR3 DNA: TGTGCCAGCAGAGGGGCGGGGGGTTCCTACGAGCAGTACTTC; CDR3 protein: CASRGAGGSYEQYF
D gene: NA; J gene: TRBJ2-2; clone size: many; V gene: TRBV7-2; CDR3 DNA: TGTGCCAGCAGCTCCCGGGACACCAACACCGGGGAGCTGTTTTTT; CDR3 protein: CASSSRDTNTGELFF
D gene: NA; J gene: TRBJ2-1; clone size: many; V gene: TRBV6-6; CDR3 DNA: TGTGCCAGCAGTTATACCGGCGACGAGCAGTTCTTC; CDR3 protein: CASSYTGDEQFF
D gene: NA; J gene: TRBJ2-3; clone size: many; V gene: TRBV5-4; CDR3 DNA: TGTGCCAGCAGCTTGGTCAGCGATCATACCGATACGCAGTATTTT; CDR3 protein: CASSLVSDHTDTQYF
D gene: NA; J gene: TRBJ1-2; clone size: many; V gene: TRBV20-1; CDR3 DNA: TGCAGTGCTAGTGTGGGGCTTAACTATGGCTACACCTTC; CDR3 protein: CSASVGLNYGYTF
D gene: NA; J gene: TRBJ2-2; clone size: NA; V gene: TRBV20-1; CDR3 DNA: TGCAGTGCTAGGAGGGGGGCGGGGGAGGGGACCGGGGAGCTGTTTTTT; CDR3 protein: CSARRGAGEGTGELFF
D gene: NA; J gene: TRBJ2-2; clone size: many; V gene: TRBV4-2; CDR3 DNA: TGTGCCAGCAGCCAAGACCCGATCGGGGAGAACACCGGGGAGCTGTTTTTT; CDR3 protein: CASSQDPIGENTGELFF
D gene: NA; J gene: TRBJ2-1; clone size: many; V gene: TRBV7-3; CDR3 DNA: TGTGCCAGCAGCCTAAACGGGGGGCTTAGGAATGAGCAGTTCTTC; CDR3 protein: CASSLNGGLRNEQFF
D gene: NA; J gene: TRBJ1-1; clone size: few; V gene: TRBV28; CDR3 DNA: TGTGCCAGCAATCCATCCCTCCGGGGGGAAGCTTTCTTT; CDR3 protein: CASNPSLRGEAFF
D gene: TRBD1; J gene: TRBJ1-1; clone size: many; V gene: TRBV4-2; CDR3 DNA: TGTGCCAGCAGCCAAGTTTCAGGGGGCGCGGAAGCTTTCTTT; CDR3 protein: CASSQVSGGAEAFF
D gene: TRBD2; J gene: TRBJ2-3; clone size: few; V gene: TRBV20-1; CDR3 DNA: TGCACCGGGCCCGGGGCGGGGGGCCTCTCGACAAGGGATACGCAGTATTTT; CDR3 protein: CTGPGAGGLSTRDTQYF
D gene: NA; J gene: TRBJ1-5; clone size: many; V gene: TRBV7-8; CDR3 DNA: TGTGCCAGCAGCTTTACGTCGGGAGCGAACGATCAGCCCCAGCATTTT; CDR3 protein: CASSFTSGANDQPQHF
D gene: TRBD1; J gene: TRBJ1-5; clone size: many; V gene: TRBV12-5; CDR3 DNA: TGTGCTAGTGGTTTGGGACAGGGGCGCAATCAGCCCCAGCATTTT; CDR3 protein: CASGLGQGRNQPQHF
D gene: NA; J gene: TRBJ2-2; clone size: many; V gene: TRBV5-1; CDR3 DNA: TGCGCCAGCAGCTCCATACAGGGTTACACCGGGGAGCTGTTTTTT; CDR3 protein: CASSSIQGYTGELFF
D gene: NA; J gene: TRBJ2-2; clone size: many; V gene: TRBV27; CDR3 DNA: TGTGCCAGTACTCACGCGGGACACACCGGGGAGCTGTTTTTT; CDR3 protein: CASTHAGHTGELFF
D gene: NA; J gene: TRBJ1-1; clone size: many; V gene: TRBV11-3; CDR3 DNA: TGTGCCAGCAGCTTAGGTATAAGGGGGGGCAGCGGAGAGAGGAACACTGAAGCTTTCTTT; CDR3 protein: CASSLGIRGGSGERNTEAFF
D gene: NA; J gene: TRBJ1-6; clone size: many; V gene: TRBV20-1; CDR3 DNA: TGCAGTGCAGAAGACAGGATTAATTCACCCCTCCACTTT; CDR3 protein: CSAEDRINSPLHF
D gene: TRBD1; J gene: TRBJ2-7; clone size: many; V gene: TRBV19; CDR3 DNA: TGTGCCAGTAGTGTCGACAGGGGCTTGTCCTACGAGCAGTACTTC; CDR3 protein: CASSVDRGLSYEQYF
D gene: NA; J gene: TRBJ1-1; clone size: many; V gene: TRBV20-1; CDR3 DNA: TGCAGTGCTAGTGGACTCAAGGGGAGGGACACTGAAGCTTTCTTT; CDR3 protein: CSASGLKGRDTEAFF
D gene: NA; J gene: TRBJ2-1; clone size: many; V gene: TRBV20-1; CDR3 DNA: TGCAGTGCTGGACGGGTCCCTTTGATGTACAATGAGCAGTTCTTC; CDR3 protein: CSAGRVPLMYNEQFF
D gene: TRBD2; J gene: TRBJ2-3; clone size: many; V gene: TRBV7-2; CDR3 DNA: TGTGCCAGCAGTACCCCTAGCGGGGGGCGGGGGGGCGATACGCAGTATTTT; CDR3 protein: CASSTPSGGRGGDTQYF